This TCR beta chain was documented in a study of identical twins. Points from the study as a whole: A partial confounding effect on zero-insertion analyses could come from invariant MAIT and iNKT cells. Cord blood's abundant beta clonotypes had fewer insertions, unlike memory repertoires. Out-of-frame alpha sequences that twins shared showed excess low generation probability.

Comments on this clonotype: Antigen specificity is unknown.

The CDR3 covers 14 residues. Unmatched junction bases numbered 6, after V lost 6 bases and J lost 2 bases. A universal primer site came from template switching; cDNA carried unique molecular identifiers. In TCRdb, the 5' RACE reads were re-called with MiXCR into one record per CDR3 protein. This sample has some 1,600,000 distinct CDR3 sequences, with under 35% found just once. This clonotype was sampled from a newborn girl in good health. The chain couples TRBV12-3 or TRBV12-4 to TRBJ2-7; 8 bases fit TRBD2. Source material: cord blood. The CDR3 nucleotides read TGTGCCAGCAGGGCCGGGGGGGACCCCTACGAGCAGTACTTC. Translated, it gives CASRAGGDPYEQYF.